This TCR beta chain was documented in a study of CD8+ T cells in alopecia areata. Study at large: Patients received oral tofacitinib, 5 to 10 mg twice daily, for moderate-to-severe alopecia areata. The share of scalp area affected provided the severity score for treated patients.

The treatment denotes: oral pan-JAK inhibitor, 5-10 mg twice daily. In regard to this clone: What it binds is unknown.

As the sequencing template, cDNA was produced by extracting RNA and reverse transcribing it. Generated by immunoSEQ multiplex PCR, the TCRdb table keeps only in-frame clones and is missing some. The repertoire has 100,000 to 150,000 clones, 61% of them found once; the top ten carry more than 5.5%. Study-wide results and caveats: Many expanded lesional clones persisted in scalp and blood during tofacitinib treatment.

This CDR3 has 16 residues. In germline, CDR1 is SGHNT, CDR2 YYREEE (reference sequence). The V gene end was trimmed by 4 bases and the J gene end by 7 bases; junction bases not matched to a gene: 11. This specimen consisted of CD4+ T cells sorted from blood, obtained at week 4, from a patient treated with tofacitinib. This sequence joins TRBV5-4 and TRBJ2-1; 10 bases are shared with TRBD2. The origin of this receptor is a human donor with alopecia areata. CDR3 protein: CASSLELAGPWNEQFF. DNA of the CDR3: TGTGCCAGCAGCCTAGAACTAGCGGGGCCTTGGAATGAGCAGTTCTTC.